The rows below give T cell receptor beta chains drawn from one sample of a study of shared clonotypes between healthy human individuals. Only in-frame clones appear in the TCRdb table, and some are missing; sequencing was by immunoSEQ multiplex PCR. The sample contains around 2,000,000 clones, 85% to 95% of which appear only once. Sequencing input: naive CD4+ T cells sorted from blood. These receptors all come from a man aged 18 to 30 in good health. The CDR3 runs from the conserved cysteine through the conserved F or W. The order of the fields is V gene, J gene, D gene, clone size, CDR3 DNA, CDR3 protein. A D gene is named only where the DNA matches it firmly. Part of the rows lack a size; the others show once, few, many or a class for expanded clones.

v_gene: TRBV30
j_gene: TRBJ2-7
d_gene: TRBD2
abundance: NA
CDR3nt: TGTGCCTGGAGTGAAACCGGGACTAGCCACTACAAGACCTACGAGCAGTACTTC
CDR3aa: CAWSETGTSHYKTYEQYF

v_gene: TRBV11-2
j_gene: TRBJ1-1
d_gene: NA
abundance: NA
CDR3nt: TGTGCCATCTATCTTGGCGGGAACACTGAAGCTTTCTTT
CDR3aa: CAIYLGGNTEAFF

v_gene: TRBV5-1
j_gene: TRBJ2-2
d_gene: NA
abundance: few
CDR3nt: TGCGCCAGCAGCCGGGACGCCCCTTCAATCGGGGAGCTGTTTTTT
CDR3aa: CASSRDAPSIGELFF

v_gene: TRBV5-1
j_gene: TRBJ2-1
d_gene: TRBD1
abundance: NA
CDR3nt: TGCGCCAGCAGCGACCGGACAGGGAGCTCCTACAATGAGCAGTTCTTC
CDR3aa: CASSDRTGSSYNEQFF

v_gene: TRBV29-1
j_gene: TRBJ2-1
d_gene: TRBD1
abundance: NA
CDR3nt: TGCAGCGTAGAGGACAGGGGCTACAATGAGCAGTTCTTC
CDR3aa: CSVEDRGYNEQFF

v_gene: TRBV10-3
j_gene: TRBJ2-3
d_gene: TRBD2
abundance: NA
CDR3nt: TGTGCCACCGCTAGCGGGAGCCCCCCAGATACGCAGTATTTT
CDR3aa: CATASGSPPDTQYF

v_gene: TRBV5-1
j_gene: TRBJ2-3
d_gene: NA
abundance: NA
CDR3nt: TGCGCCAGTACAATAGAACAGGGGAGGATCGCTACGCAGTATTTT
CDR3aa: CASTIEQGRIATQYF

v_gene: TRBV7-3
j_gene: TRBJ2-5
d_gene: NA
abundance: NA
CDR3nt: TGTGCCAGCAGCCCCAGTCGTGAGGGGACCCAGTACTTC
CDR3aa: CASSPSREGTQYF

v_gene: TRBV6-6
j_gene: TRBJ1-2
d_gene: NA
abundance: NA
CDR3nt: TGTGCCAGCAGTTACTCGGGCAGAAACTATGGCTACACCTTC
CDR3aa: CASSYSGRNYGYTF

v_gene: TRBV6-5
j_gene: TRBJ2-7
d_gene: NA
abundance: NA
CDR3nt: TGTGCCAGCAGTTACCGGGGGACGGGAAACTACGAGCAGTACTTC
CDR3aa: CASSYRGTGNYEQYF

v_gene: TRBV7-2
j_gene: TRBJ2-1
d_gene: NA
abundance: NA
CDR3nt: TGTGCCAGCAGCTTGGGGAGTAGCTCCTACAATGAGCAGTTCTTC
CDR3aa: CASSLGSSSYNEQFF

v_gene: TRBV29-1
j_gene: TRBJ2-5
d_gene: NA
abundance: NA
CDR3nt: TGCAGCGTTGGCGGGGAGGAGACCCAGTACTTC
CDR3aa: CSVGGEETQYF

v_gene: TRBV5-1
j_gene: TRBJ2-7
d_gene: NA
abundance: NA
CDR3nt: TGCGCCAGCAGCTTGTCCGGGACAACCTACGAGCAGTACTTC
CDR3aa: CASSLSGTTYEQYF

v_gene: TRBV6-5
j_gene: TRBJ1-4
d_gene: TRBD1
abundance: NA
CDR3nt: TGTGCCAGCAGCCGGGACAGGCTTAATGAAAAACTGTTTTTT
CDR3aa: CASSRDRLNEKLFF

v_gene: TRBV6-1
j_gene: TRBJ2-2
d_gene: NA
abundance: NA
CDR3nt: TGTGCCAGCAGTGATGGGGGTGTAGGGGAGCTGTTTTTT
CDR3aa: CASSDGGVGELFF

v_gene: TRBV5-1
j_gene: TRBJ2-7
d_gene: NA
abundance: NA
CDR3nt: TGCGCCAGCAGCTTGGAGGCCAGGGAGGCCGAGCAGTACTTC
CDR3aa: CASSLEAREAEQYF

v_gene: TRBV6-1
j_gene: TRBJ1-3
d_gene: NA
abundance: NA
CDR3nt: TGTGCCAGCAGTGAACGGACTCGCGGACCCATATATTTT
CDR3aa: CASSERTRGPIYF

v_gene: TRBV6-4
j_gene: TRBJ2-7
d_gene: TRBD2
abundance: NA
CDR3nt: TGTGCCAGCATGCTAGCGGGGGGTATCAACGAGCAGTACTTC
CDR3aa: CASMLAGGINEQYF

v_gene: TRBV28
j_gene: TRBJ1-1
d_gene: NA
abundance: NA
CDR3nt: TGTGCCAGCGGGAAACAGGGTTCGAACACTGAAGCTTTCTTT
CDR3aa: CASGKQGSNTEAFF

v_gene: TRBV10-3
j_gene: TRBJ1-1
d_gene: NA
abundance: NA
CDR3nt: TGTGCCATCAGGGAAGACACTGAAGCTTTCTTT
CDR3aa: CAIREDTEAFF

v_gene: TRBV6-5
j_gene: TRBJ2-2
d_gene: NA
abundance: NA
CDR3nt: TGTGCCAGCATTGGACTGGTCCCCGGGGAGCTGTTTTTT
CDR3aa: CASIGLVPGELFF

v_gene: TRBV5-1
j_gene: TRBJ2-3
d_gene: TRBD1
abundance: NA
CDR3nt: TGCGCCAGCAGCTTGTTGGGGACAGGGGGTACAGATACGCAGTATTTT
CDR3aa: CASSLLGTGGTDTQYF

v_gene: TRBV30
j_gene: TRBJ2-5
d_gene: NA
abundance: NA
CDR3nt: TGTGCCTGGAGTCCCCAGGAAGAGACCCAGTACTTC
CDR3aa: CAWSPQEETQYF

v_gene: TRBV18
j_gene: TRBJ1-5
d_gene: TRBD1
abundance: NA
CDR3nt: TGTGCCAGCTCACCGGCCTCTAACAGGGGGTCTCAGCCCCAGCATTTT
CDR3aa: CASSPASNRGSQPQHF

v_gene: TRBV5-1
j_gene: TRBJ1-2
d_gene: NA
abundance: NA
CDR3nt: TGCGCCAGCAGTCTACAAGCAGGGGAGGATGGCTACACCTTC
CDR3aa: CASSLQAGEDGYTF

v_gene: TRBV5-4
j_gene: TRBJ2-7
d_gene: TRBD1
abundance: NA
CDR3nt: TGTGCCAGCAGCTCTTACAGGGGCGACGACGAGCAGTACTTC
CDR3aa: CASSSYRGDDEQYF

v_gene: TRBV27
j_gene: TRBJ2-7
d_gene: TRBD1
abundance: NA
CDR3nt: TGTGCCAGCAGGGGGACAGCAACCTACGAGCAGTACTTC
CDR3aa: CASRGTATYEQYF

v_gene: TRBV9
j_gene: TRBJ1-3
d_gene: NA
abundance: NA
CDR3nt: TGTGCCAGCAGCGCGAGCCTCAGGGTAGGAACTGGAAACACCATATATTTT
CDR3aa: CASSASLRVGTGNTIYF

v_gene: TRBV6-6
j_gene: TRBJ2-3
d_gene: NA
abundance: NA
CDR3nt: TGTGCCAGCAGATGGGGACTGACAGGAGGGGATACGCAGTATTTT
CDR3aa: CASRWGLTGGDTQYF

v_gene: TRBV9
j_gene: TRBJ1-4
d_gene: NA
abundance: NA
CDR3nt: TGTGCCAGCAGCGTAGCCATGGGATTCGACAGCCTTGAAAAACTGTTTTTT
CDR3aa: CASSVAMGFDSLEKLFF

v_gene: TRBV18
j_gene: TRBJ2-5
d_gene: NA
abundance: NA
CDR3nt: TGTGCCAGCTCACGACAAACAGGGATAGAGACCCAGTACTTC
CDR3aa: CASSRQTGIETQYF